One and the same sample provided the 7 T cell receptor beta chains below, sequenced in a study of blood T cell repertoires in COVID-19. Profiling relied on immunoSEQ multiplex PCR, and the TCRdb table lists in-frame clones only, not all of them. This sample has hundreds of thousands of clones, with around 87% found just once. The sample was peripheral blood. These receptors all come from a middle-aged woman who had recovered from COVID-19.

This clone was observed once. The genes are TRBV5-1 and TRBJ2-3, with TRBD2 matching over 9 bases. The CDR3 is 17 amino acids. J lost 4 bases, V lost 1 base, and 10 bases had no gene match. Per the germline V gene, CDR1 is SGHRS and CDR2 is YFSETQ. CDR3 residues: CASSLYPTSGEADTQYF. DNA of the CDR3: TGCGCCAGCAGCTTGTACCCGACTAGCGGTGAGGCAGATACGCAGTATTTT. The whole variable domain, remainder taken from reference TRBV5-1 and TRBJ2-3, is KAGVTQTPRYLIKTRGQQVTLSCSPISGHRSVSWYQQTPGQGLQFLFEYFSETQRNKGNFPGRFSGRQFSNSRSEMNVSTLELGDSALYLCASSLYPTSGEADTQYFGPGTRLTVL.

Only one count was recorded for this clone. J is TRBJ1-3 and V is TRBV20-1; D possibly corresponds to TRBD1 (5 bases). Germline lookup yields CDR1 DFQATT and CDR2 SNEGSKA (reference sequence). The CDR3 covers 11 residues. V gave up 3 bases and J gave up 11 bases, with 11 bases separating them. CDR3 in DNA: TGCAGTGCTAGCGGGACTTCCTCCATATATTTT. Protein product: CSASGTSSIYF.

The chain joins TRBV7-9 to TRBJ2-7; 14 bases fit TRBD2. CDR1 is SEHNR and CDR2 is FQNEAQ in the germline V gene (reference sequence). The length of the CDR3 is 18 residues. With V trimmed by 4 bases and J by 0 bases, 8 bases remained unmatched. The CDR3 bases are TGTGCCAGCAGCTCTCGACTAGCGGGGGGGCATAGCTCCTACGAGCAGTACTTC. Translation gives CASSSRLAGGHSSYEQYF.

The chain links TRBV7-6 to TRBJ1-5, with TRBD1 matching 10 bases. J lost 5 bases, V lost 5 bases, and 3 bases had no gene match. This CDR3 has 14 residues. Germline V gene sequence: CDR1 SGHVS, CDR2 FNYEAQ. CDR3: CASSHGTGDQPQHF. The CDR3 DNA follows: TGTGCCAGCAGCCACGGGACAGGGGATCAGCCCCAGCATTTT.

V usage is TRBV5-5 and J usage is TRBJ2-5; TRBD2 agrees at 10 bases. V lost 0 bases, J lost 2 bases, and 10 bases stayed unmatched. From germline, CDR1 is SGHKS and CDR2 YYEKEE (reference sequence). The length of the CDR3 is 18 residues. The CDR3 region is CASSLGLSSGGEQETQYF. DNA for the CDR3: TGTGCCAGCAGCTTGGGTTTGTCTAGCGGGGGAGAACAAGAGACCCAGTACTTC. The whole variable domain, remainder taken from reference TRBV5-5 and TRBJ2-5, is DAGVTQSPTHLIKTRGQQVTLRCSPISGHKSVSWYQQVLGQGPQFIFQYYEKEERGRGNFPDRFSARQFPNYSSELNVNALLLGDSALYLCASSLGLSSGGEQETQYFGPGTRLLVL.

The J gene is TRBJ1-1, the V gene TRBV10-2, with D uncertain. Germline V gives CDR1 WSHSY, CDR2 SAAADI. The germline V and J ends were trimmed by 7 bases and 0 bases, with 9 bases remaining between them. The CDR3 contains 13 residues. The CDR3 spells CASISVLNTEAFF. CDR3 sequence (DNA): TGCGCCAGCATCTCGGTACTGAACACTGAAGCTTTCTTT.

This chain uses TRBV2 with TRBJ1-2; 7 bases are a match to TRBD1. Per the germline V gene, CDR1 is SNHLY and CDR2 is FYNNEI. After removal of 6 bases from V and 6 bases from J, the junction contained 7 bases not matched to a gene. This CDR3 comprises 13 residues. CDR3 protein: CASRPQGLDGYTF. As DNA, the CDR3 is TGTGCCAGCAGGCCACAGGGGTTGGATGGCTACACCTTC. Combining the CDR3 with reference TRBV2 and TRBJ1-2 gives the whole variable domain EPEVTQTPSHQVTQMGQEVILRCVPISNHLYFYWYRQILGQKVEFLVSFYNNEISEKSEIFDDQFSVERPDGSNFTLKIRSTKLEDSAMYFCASRPQGLDGYTFGSGTRLTVV.